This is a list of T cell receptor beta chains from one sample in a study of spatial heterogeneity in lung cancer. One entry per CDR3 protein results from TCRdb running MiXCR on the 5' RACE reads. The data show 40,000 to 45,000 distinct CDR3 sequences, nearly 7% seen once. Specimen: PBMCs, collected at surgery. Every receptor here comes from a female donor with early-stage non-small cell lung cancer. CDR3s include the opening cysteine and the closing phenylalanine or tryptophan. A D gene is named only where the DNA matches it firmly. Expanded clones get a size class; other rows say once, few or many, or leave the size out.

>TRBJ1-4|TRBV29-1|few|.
CSVVGGNEKLFF
TGCAGCGTTGTGGGGGGCAATGAAAAACTGTTTTTT
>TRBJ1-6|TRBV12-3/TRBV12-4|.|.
CASSLTRGNSPLHF
TGTGCCAGCAGTTTAACTCGGGGGAATTCACCCCTCCACTTT
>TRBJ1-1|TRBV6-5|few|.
CASSYRGGTVTEAFF
TGTGCCAGCAGTTACCGGGGGGGGACGGTAACTGAAGCTTTCTTT
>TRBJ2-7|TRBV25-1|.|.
CASSEQTVTYEQYF
TGTGCCAGCAGTGAACAGACGGTTACCTACGAGCAGTACTTC
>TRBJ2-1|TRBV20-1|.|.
CSASKGGSGGEQFF
TGCAGTGCTAGCAAGGGTGGTAGCGGCGGAGAGCAGTTCTTC
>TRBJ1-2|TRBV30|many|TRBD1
CAWSPLTGGDGYTF
TGTGCCTGGAGTCCGCTCACAGGGGGCGACGGCTACACCTTC
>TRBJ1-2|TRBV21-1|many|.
CASSNGTRTNYGYTF
TGTGCCAGCAGCAACGGGACCCGAACGAACTATGGCTACACCTTC
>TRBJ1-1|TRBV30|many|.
CAWSVDSNTEAFF
TGTGCCTGGAGTGTCGACAGCAACACTGAAGCTTTCTTT
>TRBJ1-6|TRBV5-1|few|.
CASSGGTSDSPLHF
TGCGCCAGCAGCGGCGGGACTTCCGATTCACCCCTCCACTTT
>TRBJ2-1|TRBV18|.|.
CASSPPSPLYNEQFF
TGTGCCAGCTCACCACCGTCACCGCTATACAATGAGCAGTTCTTC
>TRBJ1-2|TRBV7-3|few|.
CASSSRGGYGYTF
TGTGCCAGCAGCTCCCGGGGTGGCTATGGCTACACCTTC
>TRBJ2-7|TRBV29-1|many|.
CSVVLVGYEQYF
TGCAGCGTTGTTTTGGTGGGCTACGAGCAGTACTTC
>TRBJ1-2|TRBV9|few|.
CASSPVGQPRGAYGYTF
TGTGCCAGCAGTCCCGTCGGACAGCCCCGAGGGGCGTATGGCTACACCTTC
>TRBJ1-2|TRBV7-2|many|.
CASSYWGSRYGYTF
TGTGCCAGCAGTTATTGGGGCAGCCGCTATGGCTACACCTTC
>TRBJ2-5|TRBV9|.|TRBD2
CASSAGLAGGQETQYF
TGTGCCAGCAGCGCCGGACTAGCGGGGGGGCAAGAGACCCAGTACTTC
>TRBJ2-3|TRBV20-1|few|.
CSASGLERSTDTQYF
TGCAGTGCTAGTGGACTGGAGAGAAGCACAGATACGCAGTATTTT
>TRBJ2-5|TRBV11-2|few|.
CASSLGDRNRETQYF
TGTGCCAGCAGCTTAGGAGACAGGAACAGGGAGACCCAGTACTTC
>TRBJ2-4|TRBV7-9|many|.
CASSLEPGPRYF
TGTGCCAGCAGCCTAGAACCGGGACCCCGGTACTTC
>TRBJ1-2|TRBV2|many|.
CASSRGGRVGYTF
TGTGCCAGCAGTCGAGGTGGCAGGGTTGGCTACACCTTC
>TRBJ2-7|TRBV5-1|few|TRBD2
CASSRTSGAPYEQYF
TGCGCCAGCAGCCGGACTAGCGGGGCCCCCTACGAGCAGTACTTC
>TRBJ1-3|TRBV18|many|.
CASSPLENSGNTIYF
TGTGCCAGCTCACCGTTAGAAAACTCTGGAAACACCATATATTTT
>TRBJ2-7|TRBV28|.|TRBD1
CASKTGTGGREQYF
TGTGCCAGCAAGACCGGGACAGGGGGCCGCGAGCAGTACTTC
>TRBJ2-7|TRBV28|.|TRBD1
CASSLWGQGRVEQYF
TGTGCCAGCAGTTTGTGGGGACAGGGGAGGGTCGAGCAGTACTTC
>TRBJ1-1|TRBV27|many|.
CASSLSRGVSEAFF
TGTGCCAGCAGTTTATCGAGGGGTGTCTCTGAAGCTTTCTTT
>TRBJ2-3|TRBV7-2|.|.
CASRWRTSLSTDTQYF
TGTGCCAGCAGGTGGAGAACTAGCCTGAGCACAGATACGCAGTATTTT
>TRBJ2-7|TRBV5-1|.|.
CASSSQGPRGEQYF
TGCGCCAGCAGCTCCCAGGGGCCCAGGGGCGAGCAGTACTTC
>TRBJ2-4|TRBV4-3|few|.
CASSSLRGENIQYF
TGCGCCAGCAGCTCCCTAAGGGGGGAGAACATTCAGTACTTC
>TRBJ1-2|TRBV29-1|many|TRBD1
CSTGGGYGYTF
TGCAGCACAGGGGGCGGGTATGGCTACACCTTC